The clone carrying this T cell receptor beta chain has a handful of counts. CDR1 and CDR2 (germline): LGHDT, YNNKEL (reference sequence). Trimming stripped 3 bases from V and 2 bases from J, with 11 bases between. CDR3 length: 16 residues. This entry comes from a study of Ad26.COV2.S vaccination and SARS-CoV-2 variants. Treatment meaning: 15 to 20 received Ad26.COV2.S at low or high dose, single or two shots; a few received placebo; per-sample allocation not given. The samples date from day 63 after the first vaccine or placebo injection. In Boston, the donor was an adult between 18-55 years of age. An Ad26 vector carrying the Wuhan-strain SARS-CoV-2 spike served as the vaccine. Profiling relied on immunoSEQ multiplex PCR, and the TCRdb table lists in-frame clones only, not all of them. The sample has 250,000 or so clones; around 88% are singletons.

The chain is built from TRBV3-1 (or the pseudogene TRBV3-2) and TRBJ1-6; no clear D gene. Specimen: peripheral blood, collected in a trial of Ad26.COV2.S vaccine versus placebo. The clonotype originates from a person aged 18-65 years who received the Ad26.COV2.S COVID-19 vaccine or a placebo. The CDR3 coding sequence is TGTGCCAGCAGCCAGGCCATGACGGCCTATAATTCACCCCTCCACTTT. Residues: CASSQAMTAYNSPLHF.